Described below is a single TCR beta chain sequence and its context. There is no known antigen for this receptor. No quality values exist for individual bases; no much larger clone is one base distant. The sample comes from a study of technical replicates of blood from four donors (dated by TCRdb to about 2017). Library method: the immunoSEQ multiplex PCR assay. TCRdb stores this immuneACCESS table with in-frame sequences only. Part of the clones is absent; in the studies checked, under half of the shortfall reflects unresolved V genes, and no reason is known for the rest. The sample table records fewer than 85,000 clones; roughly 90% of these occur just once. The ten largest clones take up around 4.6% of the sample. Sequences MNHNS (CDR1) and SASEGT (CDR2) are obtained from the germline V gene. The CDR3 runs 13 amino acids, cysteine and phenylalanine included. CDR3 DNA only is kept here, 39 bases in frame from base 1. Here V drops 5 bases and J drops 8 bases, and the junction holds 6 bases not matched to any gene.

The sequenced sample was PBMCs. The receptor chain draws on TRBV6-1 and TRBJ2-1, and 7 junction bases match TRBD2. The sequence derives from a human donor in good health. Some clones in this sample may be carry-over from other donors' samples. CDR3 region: CASSPRRGYEQFF. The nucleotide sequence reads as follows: TGTGCCAGCAGTCCAAGGCGGGGGTATGAGCAGTTCTTC.